Below are 10 T cell receptor beta chains sequenced from a single sample in a study of blood T cell repertoires in COVID-19. The protocol was immunoSEQ multiplex PCR, while the TCRdb copy is restricted to in-frame clones and leaves out a portion. This table has about 120,000 clones, more than 60% appearing once. Sequencing was performed on peripheral blood. The origin of the receptors is a man between 65 and 79 years old with acute or convalescent COVID-19.

This clone showed up just a few times. This chain links TRBV5-6 with TRBJ1-3; D call uncertain. CDR1 and CDR2 from the germline V gene are SGHDT and YYEEEE. The CDR3 loop spans 14 amino acids. V was trimmed by 0 bases and J by 0 bases, leaving 4 bases between them. The CDR3 protein is CASSLVSSGNTIYF. CDR3 in DNA: TGTGCCAGCAGCTTGGTTAGCTCTGGAAACACCATATATTTT.

CDR3 bases: TGTGCCAGCAGTGAAGGGGCTAACAATGAGCAGTTCTTC. It is translated as CASSEGANNEQFF. V gene TRBV2 combines with J gene TRBJ2-1; the D is unclear. V lost 1 base and J lost 5, with 6 bases in between. CDR1 SNHLY and CDR2 FYNNEI come from the germline V gene. The CDR3 loop spans 13 amino acids.

The CDR3: CASSIVATSSYNEQFF. In DNA, the CDR3 is TGTGCCAGTAGTATAGTCGCAACGAGCTCCTACAATGAGCAGTTCTTC. The rearrangement joins TRBV19 to TRBJ2-1, with no clear D. Trimming cost V 1 base and J 0 bases, with 10 bases left between them. In germline, CDR1 is LNHDA, CDR2 SQIVND (reference sequence). The CDR3 spans 16 residues.

The CDR3 bases are TGTGCCAGCAGCTTCGGACAGGTCCAAGAGACCCAGTACTTC. Its translation: CASSFGQVQETQYF. V and J are TRBV5-4 and TRBJ2-5; TRBD1 matches at 7 bases. The V segment lost 2 bases and the J segment 1 base; nucleotides outside the gene matches: 2. This CDR3 has 14 residues. Germline V gene sequence: CDR1 SGHNT, CDR2 YYREEE (reference sequence).

The chain employs TRBV2 and TRBJ2-5; 7 bases match TRBD2. The CDR3 length is 16 residues. The germline gives CDR1 SNHLY, CDR2 FYNNEI. Trimming removed 4 bases from V and 0 bases from J; junction bases left unmatched: 8. CDR3 loop: CASSVRSGAYQETQYF. DNA for the CDR3: TGTGCCAGCAGTGTCAGGAGCGGGGCGTACCAAGAGACCCAGTACTTC.

In DNA, the CDR3 is TGTGCCAGCAGCTTTACCGGGACTCTATCGGGCGAGCAGTACTTC. Translated, it gives CASSFTGTLSGEQYF. This sequence joins TRBV6-2 or TRBV6-3 and TRBJ2-7, with D possibly being TRBD2 (6 bases). From germline, CDR1 is MNHEY and CDR2 SVGEGT. Trimming cost V 6 bases and J 6 bases, with 21 bases left between them. The CDR3 extends over 15 amino acids.

The chain joins TRBV15 to TRBJ1-4; 8 nucleotides line up with TRBD1. The germline V gene encodes CDR1 LNHNV and CDR2 YYDKDF (reference sequence). V lost 1 base to trimming and J lost 8 bases; unmatched junction nucleotides: 9. This CDR3 region has 16 residues. The CDR3 nucleotides read TGTGCCACCAGCAGAGCCCCGGGACAGGCAGAGGAAAAACTGTTTTTT. Protein product: CATSRAPGQAEEKLFF. The full variable domain, its missing parts supplied by reference TRBV15 and TRBJ1-4, is DAMVIQNPRYQVTQFGKPVTLSCSQTLNHNVMYWYQQKSSQAPKLLFHYYDKDFNNEADTPDNFQSRRPNTSFCFLDIRSPGLGDTAMYLCATSRAPGQAEEKLFFGSGTQLSVL.

Points on this clone: The junction shows a germline mismatch at one end, possibly a read error. The chain couples TRBV7-7 to TRBJ1-3; perhaps TRBD1 as D (5 bases). The CDR3 sequence is 14 residues long. Germline CDR1 is SSHAT and CDR2 is FNYEAQ (reference sequence). CDR3 nucleotides: TGTGCTAGCAGCTTAGGCCAGGGTGGAAACACCATATATTTT. Amino acid sequence: CASSLGQGGNTIYF. Full variable domain (outside the CDR3, taken from reference TRBV7-7 and TRBJ1-3): GAGVSQSPRYKVTKRGQDVTLRCDPISSHATLYWYQQALGQGPEFLTYFNYEAQPDKSGLPSDRFSAERPEGSISTLTIQRTEQRDSAMYRCASSLGQGGNTIYFGEGSWLTVV.

V usage is TRBV7-2 and J usage is TRBJ2-7; D may be TRBD2 (6 bases). The germline V gene encodes CDR1 SGHTA and CDR2 FQGNSA. The CDR3 totals 18 residues. Deletions cut 1 base from V and 1 base from J, with 20 bases between. The CDR3 sequence: CASSLERRRGGPSYEQYF. Written as DNA, the CDR3 is TGTGCCAGCAGCTTAGAGAGGAGGCGGGGCGGGCCTTCCTACGAGCAGTACTTC.

This chain connects TRBV9 to TRBJ1-1, with D uncertain. Germline assignment: CDR1 SGDLS and CDR2 YYNGEE. The CDR3 consists of 15 residues. Trimming removed 4 bases from V and 5 bases from J, with 18 bases in between. The CDR3 DNA follows: TGTGCCAGCAGCCTTGAAAGCGGCCCTACGACTGAAGCTTTCTTT. Protein product: CASSLESGPTTEAFF.